This entry features one TCR beta chain sequence. Its antigen is not known. The assay was immunoSEQ multiplex PCR, and TCRdb's table has in-frame clones only and misses some. This table holds about 100,000 clones, approximately 88% found once. The record originates from a study of T cell responses to AZD1222 COVID-19 vaccine. In the study overall: Investigators merged groups given second doses at roughly 4 or roughly 12 weeks.

Study-level findings and limits: A mostly white British donor set with more females was recruited, and clonal diversity was possibly underestimated. Across spike, vaccine-associated CD4 TCRs were found, dominant at 160-218 and 743-854.

The CDR3 covers 15 residues. V lost 1 base and J 1 base, leaving 5 bases between the germline ends. Germline assignment: CDR1 LGHNA and CDR2 YNFKEQ. This sequence was found in an adult in good health. V usage is TRBV4-2 and J usage is TRBJ2-6, with a possible D match to TRBD1 (5 bases). Sequenced here: peripheral blood, sampled on day 0 of AZD1222 vaccination. CDR3 loop: CASSQGQSGANVLTF. The CDR3, as DNA: TGTGCCAGCAGCCAAGGACAGTCTGGGGCCAACGTCCTGACTTTC.